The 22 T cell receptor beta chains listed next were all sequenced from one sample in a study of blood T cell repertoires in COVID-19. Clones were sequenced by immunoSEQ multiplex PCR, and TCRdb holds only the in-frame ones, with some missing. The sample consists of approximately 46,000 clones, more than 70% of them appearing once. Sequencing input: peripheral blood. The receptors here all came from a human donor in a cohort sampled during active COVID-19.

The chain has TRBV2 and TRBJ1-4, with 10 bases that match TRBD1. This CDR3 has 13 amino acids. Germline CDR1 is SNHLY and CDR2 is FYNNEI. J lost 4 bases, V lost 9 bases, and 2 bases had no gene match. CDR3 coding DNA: TGTGCCAGTGGACAGGGGGTTAATGAAAAACTGTTTTTT. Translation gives CASGQGVNEKLFF.

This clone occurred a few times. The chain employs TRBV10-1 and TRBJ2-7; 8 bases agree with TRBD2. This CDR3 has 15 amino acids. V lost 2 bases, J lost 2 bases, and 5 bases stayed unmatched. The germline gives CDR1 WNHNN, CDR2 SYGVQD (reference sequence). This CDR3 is CASSEQGLGTYEQYF. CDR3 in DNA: TGCGCCAGCAGTGAGCAGGGACTAGGCACCTACGAGCAGTACTTC.

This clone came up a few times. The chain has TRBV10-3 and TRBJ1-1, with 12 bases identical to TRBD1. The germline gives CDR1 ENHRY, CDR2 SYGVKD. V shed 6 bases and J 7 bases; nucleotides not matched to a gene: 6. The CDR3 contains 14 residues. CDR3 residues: CAIRKGQGAGEAFF. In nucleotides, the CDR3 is TGTGCCATCAGAAAGGGACAGGGGGCTGGTGAAGCTTTCTTT.

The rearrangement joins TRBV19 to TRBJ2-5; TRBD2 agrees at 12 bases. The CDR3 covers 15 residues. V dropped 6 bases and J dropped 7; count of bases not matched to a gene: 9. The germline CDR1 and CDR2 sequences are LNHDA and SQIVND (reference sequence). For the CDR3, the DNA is TGTGCCAGTAGCCCCGGGGCTAGCGGGGGGGGGACCCAGTACTTC. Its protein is CASSPGASGGGTQYF.

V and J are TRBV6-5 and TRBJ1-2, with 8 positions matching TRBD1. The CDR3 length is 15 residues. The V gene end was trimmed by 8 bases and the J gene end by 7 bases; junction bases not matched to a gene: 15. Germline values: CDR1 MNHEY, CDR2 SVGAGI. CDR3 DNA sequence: TGTGCCAGCGACGACGCAGGGGGCGTCGGGTCTGGCTACACCTTC. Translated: CASDDAGGVGSGYTF.

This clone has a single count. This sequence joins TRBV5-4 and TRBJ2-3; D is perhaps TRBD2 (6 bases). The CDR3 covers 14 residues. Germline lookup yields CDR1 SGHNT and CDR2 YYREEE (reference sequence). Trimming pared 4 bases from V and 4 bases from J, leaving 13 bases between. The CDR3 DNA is TGTGCCAGCAGCCCGGGGCCGGGGGCAGATACGCAGTATTTT. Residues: CASSPGPGADTQYF.

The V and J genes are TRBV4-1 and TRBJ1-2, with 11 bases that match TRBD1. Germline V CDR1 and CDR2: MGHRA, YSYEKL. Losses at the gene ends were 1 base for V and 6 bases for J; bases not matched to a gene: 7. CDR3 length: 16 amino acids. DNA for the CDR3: TGCGCCAGCAGCCAAGTAGGACAGGGGGCGGTGAATGGCTACACCTTC. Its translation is CASSQVGQGAVNGYTF.

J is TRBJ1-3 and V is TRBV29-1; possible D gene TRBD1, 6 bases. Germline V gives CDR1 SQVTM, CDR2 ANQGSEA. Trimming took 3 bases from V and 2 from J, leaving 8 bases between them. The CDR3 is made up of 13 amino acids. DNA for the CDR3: TGCAGCGTTGACTCAGGGGCTGGAAACACCATATATTTT. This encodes CSVDSGAGNTIYF.

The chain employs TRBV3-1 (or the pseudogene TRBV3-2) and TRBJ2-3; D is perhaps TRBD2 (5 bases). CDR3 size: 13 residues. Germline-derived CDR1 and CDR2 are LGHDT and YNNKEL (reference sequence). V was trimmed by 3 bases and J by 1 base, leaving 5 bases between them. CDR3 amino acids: CASSQRGTDTQYF. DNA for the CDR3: TGTGCCAGCAGCCAGCGGGGCACAGATACGCAGTATTTT.

The CDR3 loop is CASSPRIAGGGDTQYF. The CDR3, as DNA: TGTGCCAGCAGCCCCCGGATAGCGGGAGGGGGGGATACGCAGTATTTT. The chain joins TRBV5-4 to TRBJ2-3, with TRBD2 matching 11 bases. Germline V gene data show CDR1 as SGHNT and CDR2 as YYREEE (reference sequence). The CDR3 contains 16 residues. The junction had 10 bases not matched to a gene; V was cut back by 4 bases and J by 6 bases.

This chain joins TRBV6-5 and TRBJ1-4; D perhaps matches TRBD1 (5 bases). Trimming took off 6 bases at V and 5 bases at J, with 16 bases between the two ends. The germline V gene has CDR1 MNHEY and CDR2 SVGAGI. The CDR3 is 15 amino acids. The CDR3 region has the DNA TGTGCCAGCAGCTCGCTACAGGCTACCAATGAAAAACTGTTTTTT. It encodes CASSSLQATNEKLFF.

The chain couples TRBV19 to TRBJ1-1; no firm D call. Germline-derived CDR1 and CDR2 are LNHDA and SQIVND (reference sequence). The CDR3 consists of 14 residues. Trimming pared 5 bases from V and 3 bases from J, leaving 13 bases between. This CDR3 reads CASSPGAWDTEAFF. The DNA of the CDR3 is TGTGCCAGTAGTCCGGGAGCTTGGGACACTGAAGCTTTCTTT.

CDR3 loop: CAISESGQGGKLFF. Here the CDR3 DNA reads TGTGCCATCAGTGAGTCGGGACAGGGCGGAAAACTGTTTTTT. The chain couples TRBV10-3 to TRBJ1-4, with 9 bases aligning to TRBD1. The germline V gene has CDR1 ENHRY and CDR2 SYGVKD. The V segment lost 0 bases and the J segment 10 bases; nucleotides outside the gene matches: 3. The CDR3 is made up of 14 amino acids.

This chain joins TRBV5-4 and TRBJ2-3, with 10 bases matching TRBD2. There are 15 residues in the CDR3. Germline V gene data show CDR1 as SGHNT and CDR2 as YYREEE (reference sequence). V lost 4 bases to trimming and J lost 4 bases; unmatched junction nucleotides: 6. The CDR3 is CASSPAAGGPDTQYF. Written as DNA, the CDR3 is TGTGCCAGCAGCCCCGCAGCGGGAGGGCCAGATACGCAGTATTTT. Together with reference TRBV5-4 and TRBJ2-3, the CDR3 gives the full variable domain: ETGVTQSPTHLIKTRGQQVTLRCSSQSGHNTVSWYQQALGQGPQFIFQYYREEENGRGNFPPRFSGLQFPNYSSELNVNALELDDSALYLCASSPAAGGPDTQYFGPGTRLTVL.

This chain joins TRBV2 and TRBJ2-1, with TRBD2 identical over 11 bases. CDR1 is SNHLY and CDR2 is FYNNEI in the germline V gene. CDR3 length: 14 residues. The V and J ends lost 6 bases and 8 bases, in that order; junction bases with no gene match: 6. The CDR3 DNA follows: TGTGCCAGCAGGTCCGGGACTAGCGGCTATGAGCAGTTCTTC. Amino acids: CASRSGTSGYEQFF.

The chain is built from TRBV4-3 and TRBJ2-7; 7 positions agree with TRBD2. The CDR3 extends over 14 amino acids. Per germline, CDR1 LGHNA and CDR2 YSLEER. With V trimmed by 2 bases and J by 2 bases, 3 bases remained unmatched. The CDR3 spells CASSQWAGAYEQYF. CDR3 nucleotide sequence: TGCGCCAGCAGCCAATGGGCGGGAGCCTACGAGCAGTACTTC.

The CDR3, as DNA: TGTGCCAGCAGCATCTCTGGGGCCAACGTCCTGACTTTC. Translated, it gives CASSISGANVLTF. This chain connects TRBV27 to TRBJ2-6, with D uncertain. The V and J ends lost 6 bases and 0 bases respectively, with 3 bases between them. There are 13 residues in the CDR3. Per the germline V gene, CDR1 is MNHEY and CDR2 is SMNVEV (reference sequence).

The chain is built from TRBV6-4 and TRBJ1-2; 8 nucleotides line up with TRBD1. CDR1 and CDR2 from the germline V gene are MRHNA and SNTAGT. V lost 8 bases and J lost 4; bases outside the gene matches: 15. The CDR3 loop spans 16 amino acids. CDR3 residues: CASWGLSGGDGYGYTF. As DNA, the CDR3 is TGTGCCAGCTGGGGGCTGTCAGGGGGCGACGGCTATGGCTACACCTTC.

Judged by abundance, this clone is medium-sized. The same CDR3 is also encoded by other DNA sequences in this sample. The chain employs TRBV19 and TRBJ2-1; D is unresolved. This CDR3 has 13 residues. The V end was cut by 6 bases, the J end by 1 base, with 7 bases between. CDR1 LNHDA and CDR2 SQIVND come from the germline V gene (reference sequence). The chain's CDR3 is CASSPRSYNEQFF. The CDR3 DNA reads TGTGCCAGTAGCCCCCGGTCCTACAATGAGCAGTTCTTC.

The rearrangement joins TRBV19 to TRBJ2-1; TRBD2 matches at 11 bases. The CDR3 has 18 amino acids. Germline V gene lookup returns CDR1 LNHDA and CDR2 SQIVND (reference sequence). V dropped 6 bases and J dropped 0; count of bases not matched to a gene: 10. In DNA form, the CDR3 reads TGTGCCAGTAGACTAACTAGCGGGGGTAGGAGCTCCTACAATGAGCAGTTCTTC. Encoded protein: CASRLTSGGRSSYNEQFF.

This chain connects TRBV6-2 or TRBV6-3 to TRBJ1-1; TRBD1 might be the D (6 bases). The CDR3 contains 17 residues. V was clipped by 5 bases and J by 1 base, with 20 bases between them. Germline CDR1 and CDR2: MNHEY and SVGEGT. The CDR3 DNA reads TGTGCCAGCAGTCCCACTGGGGGCCGACTTACGAACACTGAAGCTTTCTTT. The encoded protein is CASSPTGGRLTNTEAFF.

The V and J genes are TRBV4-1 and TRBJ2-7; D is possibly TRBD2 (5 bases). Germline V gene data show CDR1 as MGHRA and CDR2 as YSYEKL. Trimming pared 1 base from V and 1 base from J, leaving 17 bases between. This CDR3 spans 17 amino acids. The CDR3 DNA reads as TGCGCCAGCAGCCAAGGGGAGTCGGGGTCAGGTTCCTACGAGCAGTACTTC. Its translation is CASSQGESGSGSYEQYF.